The 9 T cell receptor beta chains presented below share a single source sample, sequenced in a study of shared clonotypes between healthy human individuals. The assay was immunoSEQ multiplex PCR, and TCRdb's table has in-frame clones only and misses some. The sample lists approximately 720,000 clones, 92% occurring once. CD8 cells regarded as naive lacked CD45RO, were positively chosen for CCR7, and omitted terminally differentiated effector memory CD45RA+ cells. What was sequenced was naive CD8+ T cells sorted from blood. These receptors were taken from a man younger than 40 in good health.

The V and J genes are TRBV7-8 and TRBJ2-1; the D is unclear. This CDR3 spans 17 amino acids. The V gene's germline CDR1 is SGHVS and CDR2 FQNEAQ. Trimming removed 2 bases at V and 0 bases at J, with 14 bases between. Written as DNA, the CDR3 is TGTGCCAGCAGCTTATTACGGCCCTCCAGCTCCTACAATGAGCAGTTCTTC. Translating it yields CASSLLRPSSSYNEQFF.

The gene calls are TRBV28 and TRBJ2-7; D is unresolved. The CDR3 is made up of 11 amino acids. Trimming stripped 10 bases from V and 4 bases from J, with 11 bases between. Per the germline V gene, CDR1 is MDHEN and CDR2 is SYDVKM. DNA of the CDR3: TGTGCCACCCAAAACCGTTACGAGCAGTACTTC. It specifies CATQNRYEQYF.

This chain links TRBV27 with TRBJ1-3; D is undetermined. The CDR3 is made up of 12 amino acids. Germline assignment: CDR1 MNHEY and CDR2 SMNVEV (reference sequence). Between the trimmed V and J ends, which lost 5 bases and 9 bases, there was a span of 11 bases. CDR3 in DNA: TGTGCCAGCAGTCGCCCAGGCGGCACCATATATTTT. This encodes CASSRPGGTIYF.

CDR3 bases: TGTGCCAGCAGCTTAGGGGCTAGCGGGAGTCGGGGGGGTCAAGAGACCCAGTACTTC. Encoded protein: CASSLGASGSRGGQETQYF. The V and J genes are TRBV7-2 and TRBJ2-5; 10 nucleotides align to TRBD2. Germline V CDR1 and CDR2: SGHTA, FQGNSA. Trimming removed 1 base from V and 2 bases from J; junction bases left unmatched: 13. The CDR3 length is 19 residues.

The CDR3 DNA reads as TGTGCCAGCAGTCCCGGGACGGGAGAGGTCGGGGAGCTGTTTTTT. Its translation: CASSPGTGEVGELFF. This chain uses TRBV27 with TRBJ2-2, with TRBD2 as a possible D gene (6 bases). Germline V gives CDR1 MNHEY, CDR2 SMNVEV (reference sequence). V lost 5 bases to trimming and J lost 7 bases, with 17 bases between them. The CDR3 sequence is 15 residues long.

This chain uses TRBV21-1 with TRBJ2-7; TRBD1 was called by the table and not checked on the DNA. TRBV21-1 is deemed a pseudogene. The CDR3 runs 18 residues. The CDR3, as DNA: TGTGCCAGCAGCTCCCCGGACAGGGACAAACGACTAGCCTACGAGCAGTACTTC. It is translated as CASSSPDRDKRLAYEQYF.

The V call is TRBV10-3, the J call TRBJ2-2, with TRBD1 identical over 11 bases. Losses at the gene ends were 4 bases for V and 7 bases for J; bases not matched to a gene: 5. This CDR3 is built from 15 residues. In germline, CDR1 is ENHRY, CDR2 SYGVKD. The CDR3 bases are TGTGCCATCAGTGGCGGACAGGGGGCCGGCGGGGAGCTGTTTTTT. It is translated as CAISGGQGAGGELFF.

The rearrangement links TRBV19 to TRBJ1-1; D is unresolved. V lost 7 bases, J lost 4 bases, and 10 bases lay in between. CDR3 length equals 12 residues. Per germline, CDR1 LNHDA and CDR2 SQIVND (reference sequence). The CDR3 sequence is CASKVGGTEAFF. For the CDR3, the DNA is TGTGCCAGTAAAGTCGGTGGCACTGAAGCTTTCTTT.

This rearrangement joins TRBV11-2 to TRBJ2-1, with TRBD2 as a possible D gene (5 bases). This CDR3 comprises 11 residues. V gave up 5 bases and J gave up 9 bases, with 8 bases separating them. Germline lookup yields CDR1 SGHAT and CDR2 FQNNGV. The CDR3 coding sequence is TGTGCCAGCAGCGGGAGTTTTGAGCAGTTCTTC. The encoded protein is CASSGSFEQFF.